Below are 24 T cell receptor beta chains sequenced from a single sample in a study of shared clonotypes between healthy human individuals. Data came from immunoSEQ multiplex PCR; TCRdb stores just in-frame clones and leaves some out. The sample holds about 1.1 million clones, 70% to 80% seen once. The specimen was memory CD4+ T cells from PBMCs. Subset given: CD45RA-negative fraction. The receptors come from a man between 18 and 29 years old in good health. Some clones in this sample may be carry-over from other donors' samples.

The genes are TRBV27 and TRBJ2-7, with 8 bases fitting TRBD1. Looked up from germline, CDR1 is MNHEY and CDR2 is SMNVEV (reference sequence). The CDR3 is 15 amino acids. J gave up 3 bases and V 4 bases, and 8 bases lay outside the gene matches. This chain's CDR3 is CASSSVTGTGYEQYF. CDR3 DNA: TGTGCCAGCAGTTCGGTTACCGGGACAGGCTACGAGCAGTACTTC.

The chain links TRBV19 to TRBJ1-5; 9 positions match TRBD1. The V and J ends lost 7 bases and 7 bases, in that order; junction bases with no gene match: 8. This CDR3 is 14 amino acids long. CDR1 LNHDA and CDR2 SQIVND come from the germline V gene (reference sequence). CDR3 bases: TGTGCCAGTAACCCGGGACAGGGCCGGCAGCCCCAGCATTTT. It is translated as CASNPGQGRQPQHF.

This clone has a handful of counts. This clone may be a read error of a much larger clone one base away. The chain carries TRBV9 and TRBJ2-7, with 9 nucleotides matching TRBD1. V gave up 4 bases and J gave up 0 bases; unmatched junction bases: 2. Germline V gene lookup returns CDR1 SGDLS and CDR2 YYNGEE. The CDR3 extends over 14 amino acids. The CDR3 DNA follows: TGTGCCAGCAGCTTACAGGGGGCCTCCTACGAGCAGTACTTC. Translating it yields CASSLQGASYEQYF.

This chain joins TRBV2 and TRBJ1-1, with D possibly TRBD1 on 5 matching bases. The CDR3 totals 15 residues. The V end lost 4 bases, the J end lost 1 base, and 13 bases lay between the germline ends. The germline gives CDR1 SNHLY, CDR2 FYNNEI. The CDR3 loop is CASSGPGRRNTEAFF. The DNA of the CDR3 is TGTGCCAGCAGTGGACCGGGACGGCGGAACACTGAAGCTTTCTTT.

The rearrangement joins TRBV7-9 to TRBJ2-7; a possible D gene is TRBD2 (7 bases). CDR1 and CDR2 from the germline V gene are SEHNR and FQNEAQ (reference sequence). V lost 4 bases and J 9 bases, leaving 16 bases between the germline ends. The CDR3 covers 13 residues. The CDR3 here is CASSSKGGPGQYF. CDR3 bases: TGTGCCAGCAGCTCAAAGGGGGGGCCGGGGCAGTACTTC. The full variable domain, completed using reference TRBV7-9 and TRBJ2-7, is DTGVSQNPRHKITKRGQNVTFRCDPISEHNRLYWYRQTLGQGPEFLTYFQNEAQLEKSRLLSDRFSAERPKGSFSTLEIQRTEQGDSAMYLCASSSKGGPGQYFGPGTRLTVT.

This chain connects TRBV6-1 to TRBJ1-5; no definite D call. V was trimmed by 5 bases and J by 7 bases, leaving 12 bases between them. CDR3 length: 13 amino acids. Germline loops: CDR1 MNHNS, CDR2 SASEGT. CDR3 sequence reads: CASSIRVGQPQHF. The CDR3 nucleotides are TGTGCCAGCAGTATCCGTGTGGGGCAGCCCCAGCATTTT.

This chain connects TRBV28 to TRBJ1-3, with D unresolved. Between the trimmed V and J ends, which lost 0 bases and 0 bases, there was a span of 9 bases. Germline CDR1 MDHEN, CDR2 SYDVKM. The CDR3 is 16 amino acids. Here the CDR3 DNA reads TGTGCCAGCAGTTTATGGGGTATTCGCTCTGGAAACACCATATATTTT. This sequence encodes CASSLWGIRSGNTIYF.

The J gene is TRBJ2-2, the V gene TRBV6-1, with D perhaps TRBD1 (5 bases). The germline V and J ends were trimmed by 1 base and 7 bases, with 10 bases remaining between them. CDR1 and CDR2 from the germline V gene are MNHNS and SASEGT. CDR3 size: 14 residues. The CDR3 region is CASSEGGVYGELFF. The CDR3, as DNA: TGTGCCAGCAGTGAAGGGGGCGTTTACGGGGAGCTGTTTTTT.

This clone is a singleton in its sample. V gene TRBV12-5 combines with J gene TRBJ2-3; 9 bases match TRBD1. The germline V gene encodes CDR1 LGHNT and CDR2 FRNRAP. V was pared by 4 bases and J by 6 bases, with 5 bases of the junction left unmatched. This CDR3 has 14 residues. Here the CDR3 reads CASGSGQGRDTQYF. The CDR3, as DNA: TGTGCTAGTGGTTCGGGACAGGGCCGGGATACGCAGTATTTT.

V and J are TRBV28 and TRBJ2-5; D is unresolved. The DNA matches TRBJ2-7 better at its end, which makes the J call doubtful. The CDR3 covers 14 residues. The germline gives CDR1 MDHEN, CDR2 SYDVKM. CDR3: CASRLGRTFYEQYF. CDR3 nucleotides: TGTGCCAGCAGGCTAGGTCGTACCTTTTACGAGCAGTACTTC.

Turning to this clone: At the DNA level, this CDR3 is encoded by other sequences in the same sample as well. This chain connects TRBV5-4 to TRBJ2-2; a possible D gene is TRBD1 (5 bases). There are 15 residues in the CDR3. The germline CDR1 and CDR2 sequences are SGHNT and YYREEE (reference sequence). Deletions cut 3 bases from V and 1 base from J, with 10 bases between. CDR3 coding DNA: TGTGCCAGCAGCTCCAGGGCAGGGAACACCGGGGAGCTGTTTTTT. It yields the protein CASSSRAGNTGELFF.

This clone occurred once. V usage is TRBV28 and J usage is TRBJ1-1; tentatively, D is TRBD1 (5 bases). Deletions cut 11 bases from V and 4 bases from J, with 20 bases between. The germline V gene encodes CDR1 MDHEN and CDR2 SYDVKM. This CDR3 has 14 residues. CDR3 nucleotide sequence: TGTGCCGTTAGCCCAGGGAGGCGGATCACTGAAGCTTTCTTT. It codes for CAVSPGRRITEAFF.

The V and J genes are TRBV6-6 and TRBJ2-7, with no clear D. V was shortened by 8 bases and J by 4 bases, with 12 bases between the two germline ends. Germline V CDR1 and CDR2: MNHNY, SVGAGI (reference sequence). There are 12 residues in the CDR3. CDR3 sequence reads: CASGDLPYEQYF. CDR3 nucleotide sequence: TGTGCCAGCGGAGATCTGCCTTACGAGCAGTACTTC.

A few counts support this clone. The chain employs TRBV18 and TRBJ1-5, with D possibly TRBD1 on 6 matching bases. Trimming cost V 4 bases and J 0 bases, with 13 bases left between them. CDR3 length equals 16 residues. Germline V gene sequence: CDR1 KGHSH, CDR2 LQKENI. CDR3 DNA sequence: TGTGCCAGCTCACAGGACAGCGATTATAGCAATCAGCCCCAGCATTTT. Translated: CASSQDSDYSNQPQHF.

The rearrangement uses TRBV23-1 and TRBJ2-5; D is perhaps TRBD1 or TRBD2 (5 bases each). TRBV23-1 is an open reading frame whose function is uncertain. Trimming took off 3 bases at V and 0 bases at J, with 17 bases between the two ends. The CDR3 consists of 17 residues. CDR3 region: CASSHSQGTKNQETQYF. The CDR3 DNA is TGCGCCAGCAGTCACTCTCAAGGGACGAAAAACCAAGAGACCCAGTACTTC.

The table lists this clone with a few counts. The chain has TRBV15 and TRBJ2-1; 14 positions agree with TRBD2. In germline, CDR1 is LNHNV, CDR2 YYDKDF (reference sequence). The CDR3 sequence is 16 residues long. The junction had 7 bases not matched to a gene; V was cut back by 5 bases and J by 7 bases. The CDR3 loop reads CATSAGTSGRKNEQFF. CDR3 coding DNA: TGTGCCACCAGCGCCGGGACTAGCGGGAGAAAAAATGAGCAGTTCTTC.

The J gene is TRBJ2-4, the V gene TRBV2; D unclear. The length of the CDR3 is 14 residues. The V end was cut by 7 bases, the J end by 0 bases, with 10 bases between. Looked up from germline, CDR1 is SNHLY and CDR2 is FYNNEI. The CDR3 reads CASMAEEAKNIQYF. CDR3 DNA: TGTGCCAGCATGGCAGAAGAAGCCAAAAACATTCAGTACTTC.

The chain combines TRBV30 with TRBJ1-1; no clear D. The CDR3 runs 13 residues. Germline lookup yields CDR1 GTSNPN and CDR2 SVGIG (reference sequence). Trimming left V 4 bases short and J 4 bases short, with 13 bases between. CDR3 in amino acids: CAWNEWGSTEAFF. CDR3 bases: TGTGCCTGGAACGAGTGGGGAAGCACTGAAGCTTTCTTT.

The V call is TRBV6-1, the J call TRBJ2-7; D unresolved. Germline-derived CDR1 and CDR2 are MNHNS and SASEGT. CDR3 length: 15 amino acids. Trimming pared 5 bases from V and 2 bases from J, leaving 16 bases between. The CDR3 DNA sequence: TGTGCCAGCAGTCCCAAGGCACCTCGTACCTACGAGCAGTACTTC. As protein: CASSPKAPRTYEQYF.

The V and J genes are TRBV5-8 and TRBJ2-5; 11 bases align to TRBD1. The V gene end was trimmed by 4 bases and the J gene end by 2 bases; junction bases not matched to a gene: 7. In germline, CDR1 is SGHTS, CDR2 YDEGEE. The CDR3 spans 16 residues. Here the CDR3 DNA reads TGTGCCAGCAGCGCCGGGGACAGGGGGTTACAAGAGACCCAGTACTTC. This translates into CASSAGDRGLQETQYF.

The chain employs TRBV5-1 and TRBJ1-1; D is unclear. Trimming shortened V by 4 bases and J by 3 bases, and 10 bases separated the two germline ends. In germline, CDR1 is SGHRS, CDR2 YFSETQ. The CDR3 is 13 residues long. CDR3 residues: CASSGSWDTEAFF. The CDR3 DNA sequence: TGCGCCAGCAGCGGCTCGTGGGACACTGAAGCTTTCTTT.

The CDR3 loop is CASLSTRYEQYF. The CDR3, as DNA: TGTGCCAGCCTCTCCACTAGGTACGAGCAGTACTTC. The chain uses TRBV28 and TRBJ2-7; D may be TRBD2 (5 bases). Germline V gene data show CDR1 as MDHEN and CDR2 as SYDVKM. V lost 8 bases, J lost 4 bases, and 12 bases lay in between. The CDR3 is made up of 12 amino acids.

This clone was picked up a small number of times. The genes are TRBV28 and TRBJ1-4; D remains ambiguous. Germline V CDR1 and CDR2: MDHEN, SYDVKM. The CDR3 consists of 15 residues. Trimming removed 6 bases at V and 4 bases at J, with 15 bases between. CDR3 residues: CASSPNRVVNEKLFF. The CDR3 DNA reads TGTGCCAGCAGCCCCAACCGGGTTGTTAATGAAAAACTGTTTTTT.

The CDR3 protein is CASSQGTSGRVYEQYF. The CDR3 DNA follows: TGTGCCAGCAGCCAGGGCACTAGCGGGAGAGTCTACGAGCAGTACTTC. The gene calls are TRBV4-2 and TRBJ2-7; 11 nucleotides match TRBD2. CDR3 length: 16 residues. The V gene end was trimmed by 3 bases and the J gene end by 3 bases; junction bases not matched to a gene: 7. CDR1 and CDR2 from the germline V gene are LGHNA and YNFKEQ.